The following is a T cell receptor beta chain sequence with its context. V dropped 3 bases and J dropped 1 base, with 6 bases sitting between them. The CDR3 contains 14 residues. This entry is derived from a study of CD8 T cells in Susac syndrome. When the RNA was reverse transcribed, random hexamers were used with an input of 0.5 to 1 ug. TCRdb passed the immunoSEQ multiplex PCR reads through MiXCR, listing each CDR3 protein once. The table shows some 160,000 distinct CDR3 sequences, with approximately 94% occurring only once. Peripheral blood CD8+ and CD4+ T cells were profiled by TCR beta sequencing.

The chain combines TRBV12-3 or TRBV12-4 with TRBJ2-2; perhaps TRBD1 as D (5 bases). The clonotype comes from a human donor with Susac syndrome. Source material: CD4+ T cells from PBMCs. CDR3 DNA: TGTGCCAGCAGTTTTCAGGGGAACACCGGGGAGCTGTTTTTT. This codes for CASSFQGNTGELFF.